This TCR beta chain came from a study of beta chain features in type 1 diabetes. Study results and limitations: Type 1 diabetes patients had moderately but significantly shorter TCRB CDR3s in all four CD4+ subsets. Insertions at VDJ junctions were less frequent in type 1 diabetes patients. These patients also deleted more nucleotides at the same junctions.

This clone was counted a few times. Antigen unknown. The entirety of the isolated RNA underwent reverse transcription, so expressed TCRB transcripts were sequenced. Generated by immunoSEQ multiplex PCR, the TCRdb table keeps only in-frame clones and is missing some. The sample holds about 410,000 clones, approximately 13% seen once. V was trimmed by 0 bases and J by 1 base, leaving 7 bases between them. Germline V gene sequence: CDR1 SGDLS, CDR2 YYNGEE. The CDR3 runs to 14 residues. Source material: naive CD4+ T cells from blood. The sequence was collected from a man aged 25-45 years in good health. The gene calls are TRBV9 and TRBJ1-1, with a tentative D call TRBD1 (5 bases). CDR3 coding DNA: TGTGCCAGCAGCGTAGTGGGACCGAACACTGAAGCTTTCTTT. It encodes CASSVVGPNTEAFF.